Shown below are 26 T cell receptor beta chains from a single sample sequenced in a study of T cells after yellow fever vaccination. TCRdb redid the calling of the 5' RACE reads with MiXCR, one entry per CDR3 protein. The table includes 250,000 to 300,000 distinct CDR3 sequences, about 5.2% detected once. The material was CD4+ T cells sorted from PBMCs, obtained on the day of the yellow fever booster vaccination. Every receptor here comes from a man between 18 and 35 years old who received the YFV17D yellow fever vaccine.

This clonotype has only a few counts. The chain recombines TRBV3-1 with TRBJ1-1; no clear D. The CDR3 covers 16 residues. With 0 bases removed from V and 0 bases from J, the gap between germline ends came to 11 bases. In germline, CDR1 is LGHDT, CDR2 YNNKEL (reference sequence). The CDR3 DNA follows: TGTGCCAGCAGCCAAGACCACGCCACCATGAACACTGAAGCTTTCTTT. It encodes CASSQDHATMNTEAFF.

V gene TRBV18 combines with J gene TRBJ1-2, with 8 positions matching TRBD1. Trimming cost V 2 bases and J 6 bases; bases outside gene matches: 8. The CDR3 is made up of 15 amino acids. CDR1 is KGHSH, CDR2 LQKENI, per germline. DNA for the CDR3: TGTGCCAGCTCACCATTAGCAGGGGGCGCGGATGGCTACACCTTC. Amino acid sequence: CASSPLAGGADGYTF.

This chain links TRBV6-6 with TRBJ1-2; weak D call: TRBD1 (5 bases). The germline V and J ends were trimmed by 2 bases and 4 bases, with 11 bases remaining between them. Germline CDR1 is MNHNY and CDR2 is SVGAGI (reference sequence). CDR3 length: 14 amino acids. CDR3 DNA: TGTGCCAGCAGTTACCAGGGAGCTATCTATGGCTACACCTTC. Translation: CASSYQGAIYGYTF.

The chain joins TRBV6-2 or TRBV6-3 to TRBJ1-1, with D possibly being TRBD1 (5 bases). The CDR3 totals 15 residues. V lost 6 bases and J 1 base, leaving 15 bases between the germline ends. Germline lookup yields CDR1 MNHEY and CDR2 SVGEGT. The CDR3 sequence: CASSEPGRRNTEAFF. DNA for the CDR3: TGTGCCAGCAGCGAACCGGGACGGCGGAACACTGAAGCTTTCTTT.

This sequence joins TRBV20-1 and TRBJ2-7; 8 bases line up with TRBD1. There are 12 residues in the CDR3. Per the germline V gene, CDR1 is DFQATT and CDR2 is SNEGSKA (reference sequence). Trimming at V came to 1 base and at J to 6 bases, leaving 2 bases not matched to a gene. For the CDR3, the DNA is TGCAGTGCTAGAGGGGACAGGCCCGAGCAGTACGTC. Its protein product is CSARGDRPEQYV.

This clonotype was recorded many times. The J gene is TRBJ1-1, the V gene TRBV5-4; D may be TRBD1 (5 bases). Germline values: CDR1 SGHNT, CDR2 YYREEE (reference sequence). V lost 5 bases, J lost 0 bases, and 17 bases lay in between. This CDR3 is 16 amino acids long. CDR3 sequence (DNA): TGTGCCAGCAGTCCTGTACTCAGGGATGTGAACACTGAAGCTTTCTTT. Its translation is CASSPVLRDVNTEAFF.

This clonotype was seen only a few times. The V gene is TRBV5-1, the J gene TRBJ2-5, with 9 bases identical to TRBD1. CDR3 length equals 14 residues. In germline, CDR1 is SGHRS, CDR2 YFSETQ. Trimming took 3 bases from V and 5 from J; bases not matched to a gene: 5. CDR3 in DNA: TGCGCCAGCAGCTCACAGGGGGCGCAGGAGACCCAGTACTTC. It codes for CASSSQGAQETQYF.

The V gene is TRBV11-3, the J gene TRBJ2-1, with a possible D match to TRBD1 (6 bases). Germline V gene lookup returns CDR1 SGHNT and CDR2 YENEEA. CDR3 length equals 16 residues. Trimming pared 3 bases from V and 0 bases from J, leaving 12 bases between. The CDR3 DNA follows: TGTGCCAGCAGCTTGGAACAGGGAAGCTCCTACAATGAGCAGTTCTTC. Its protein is CASSLEQGSSYNEQFF.

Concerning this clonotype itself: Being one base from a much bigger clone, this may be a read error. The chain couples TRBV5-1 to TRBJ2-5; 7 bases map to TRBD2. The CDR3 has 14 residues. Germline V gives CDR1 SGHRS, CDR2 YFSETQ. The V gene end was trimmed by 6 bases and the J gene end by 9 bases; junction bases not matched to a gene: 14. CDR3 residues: CASIPLGGMEAQYF. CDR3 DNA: TGCGCCAGCATCCCCCTGGGAGGGATGGAGGCCCAGTACTTC.

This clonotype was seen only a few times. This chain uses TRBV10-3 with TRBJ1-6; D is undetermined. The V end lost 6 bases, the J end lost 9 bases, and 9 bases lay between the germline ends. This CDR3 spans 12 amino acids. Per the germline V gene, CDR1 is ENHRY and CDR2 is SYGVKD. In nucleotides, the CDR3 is TGTGCCATCAGGAGTCTGGGTTCACCCCTCCACTTT. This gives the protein CAIRSLGSPLHF.

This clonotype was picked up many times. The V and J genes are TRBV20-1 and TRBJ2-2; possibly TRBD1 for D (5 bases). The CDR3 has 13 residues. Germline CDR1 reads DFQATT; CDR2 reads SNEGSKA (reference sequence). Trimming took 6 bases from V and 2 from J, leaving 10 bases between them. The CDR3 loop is CSASDTNTGELFF. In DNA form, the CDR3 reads TGCAGTGCATCGGACACAAACACCGGGGAGCTGTTTTTT.

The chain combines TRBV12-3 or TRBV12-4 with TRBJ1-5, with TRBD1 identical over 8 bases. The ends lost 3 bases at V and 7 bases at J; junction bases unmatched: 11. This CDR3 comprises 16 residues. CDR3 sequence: CASSFGPRGPGQPQHF. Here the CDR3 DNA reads TGTGCCAGCAGTTTCGGCCCCAGGGGGCCAGGACAGCCCCAGCATTTT.

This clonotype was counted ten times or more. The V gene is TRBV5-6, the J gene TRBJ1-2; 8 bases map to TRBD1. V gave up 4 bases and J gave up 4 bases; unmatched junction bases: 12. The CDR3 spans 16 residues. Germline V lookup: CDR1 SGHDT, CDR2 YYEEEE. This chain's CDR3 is CASSEDRDFYRYGYTF. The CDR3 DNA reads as TGTGCCAGCAGCGAGGACAGGGATTTTTACCGCTATGGCTACACCTTC. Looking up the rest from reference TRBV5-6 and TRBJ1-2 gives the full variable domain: DAGVTQSPTHLIKTRGQQVTLRCSPKSGHDTVSWYQQALGQGPQFIFQYYEEEERQRGNFPDRFSGHQFPNYSSELNVNALLLGDSALYLCASSEDRDFYRYGYTFGSGTRLTVV.

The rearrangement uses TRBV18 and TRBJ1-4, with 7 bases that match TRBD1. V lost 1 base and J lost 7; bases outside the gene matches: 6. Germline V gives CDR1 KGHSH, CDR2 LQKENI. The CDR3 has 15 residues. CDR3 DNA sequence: TGTGCCAGCTCACCACTCGAGGGGGCGCTTGAAAAACTGTTTTTT. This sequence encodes CASSPLEGALEKLFF.

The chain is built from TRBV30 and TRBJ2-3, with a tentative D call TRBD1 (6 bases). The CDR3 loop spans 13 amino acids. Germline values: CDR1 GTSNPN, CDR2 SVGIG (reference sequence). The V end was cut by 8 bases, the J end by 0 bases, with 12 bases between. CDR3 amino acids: CAQAQGSTDTQYF. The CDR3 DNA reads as TGTGCCCAGGCACAGGGAAGCACAGATACGCAGTATTTT.

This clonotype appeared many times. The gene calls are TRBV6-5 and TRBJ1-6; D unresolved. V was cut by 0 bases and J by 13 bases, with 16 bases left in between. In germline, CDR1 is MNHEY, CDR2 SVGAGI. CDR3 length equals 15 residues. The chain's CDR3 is CASSYSSGHKGPLHF. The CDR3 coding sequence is TGTGCCAGCAGTTACTCGTCTGGGCACAAAGGGCCCCTCCACTTT.

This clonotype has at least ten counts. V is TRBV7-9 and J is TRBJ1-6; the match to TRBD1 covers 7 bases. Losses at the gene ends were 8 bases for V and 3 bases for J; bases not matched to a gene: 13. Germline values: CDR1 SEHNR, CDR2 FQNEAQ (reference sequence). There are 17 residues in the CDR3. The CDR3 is CASRRPTGADYNSPLHF. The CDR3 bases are TGTGCCAGCCGCCGCCCCACAGGGGCCGACTATAATTCACCCCTCCACTTT.

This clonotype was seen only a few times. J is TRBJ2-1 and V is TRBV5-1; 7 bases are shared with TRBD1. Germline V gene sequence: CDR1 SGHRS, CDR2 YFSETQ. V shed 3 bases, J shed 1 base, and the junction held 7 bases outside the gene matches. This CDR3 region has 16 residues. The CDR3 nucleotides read TGCGCCAGCAGCTCGGGCGACAGGGTTTCCTACAATGAGCAGTTCTTC. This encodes CASSSGDRVSYNEQFF.

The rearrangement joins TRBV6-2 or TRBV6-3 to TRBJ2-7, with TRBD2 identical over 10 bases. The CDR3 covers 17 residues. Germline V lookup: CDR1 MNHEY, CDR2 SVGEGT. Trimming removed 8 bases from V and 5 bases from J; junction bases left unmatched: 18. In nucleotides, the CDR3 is TGTGCCAGCCGAGAAACTTTAGCGGGGGGCGCCTTTGACGAGCAGTACGTC. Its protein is CASRETLAGGAFDEQYV.

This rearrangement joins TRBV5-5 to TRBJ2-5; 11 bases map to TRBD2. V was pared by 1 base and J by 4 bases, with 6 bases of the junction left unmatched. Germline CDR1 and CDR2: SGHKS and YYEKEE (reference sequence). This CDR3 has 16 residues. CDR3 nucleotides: TGTGCCAGCAGCTTGTTTAGCGGGGGGGCAGGAGAGACCCAGTACTTC. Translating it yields CASSLFSGGAGETQYF.

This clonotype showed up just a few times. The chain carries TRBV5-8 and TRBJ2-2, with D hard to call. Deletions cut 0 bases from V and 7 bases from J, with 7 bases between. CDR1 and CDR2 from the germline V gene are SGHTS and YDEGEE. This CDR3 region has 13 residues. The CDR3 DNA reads TGTGCCAGCAGCTTGGAATTGTACGGGGAGCTGTTTTTT. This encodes CASSLELYGELFF.

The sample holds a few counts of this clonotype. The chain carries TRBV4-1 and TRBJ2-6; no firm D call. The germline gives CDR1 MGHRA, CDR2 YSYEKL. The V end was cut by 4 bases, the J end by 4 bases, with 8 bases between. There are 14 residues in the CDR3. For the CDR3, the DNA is TGCGCCAGCAGCCGGATCGGGGGGGCCAACGTCCTGACTTTC. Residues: CASSRIGGANVLTF.

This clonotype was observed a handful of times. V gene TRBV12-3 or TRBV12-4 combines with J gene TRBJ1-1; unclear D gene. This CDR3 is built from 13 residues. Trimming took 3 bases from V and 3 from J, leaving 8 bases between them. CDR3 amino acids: CASSFFRDTEAFF. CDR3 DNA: TGTGCCAGCAGTTTCTTCCGGGACACTGAAGCTTTCTTT.

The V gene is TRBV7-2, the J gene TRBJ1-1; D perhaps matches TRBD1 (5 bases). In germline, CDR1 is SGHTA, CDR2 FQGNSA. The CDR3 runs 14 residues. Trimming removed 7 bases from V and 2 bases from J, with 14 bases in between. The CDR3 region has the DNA TGTGCCAGCACCTCATGGGGACTAAACACTGAAGCTTTCTTT. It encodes CASTSWGLNTEAFF.

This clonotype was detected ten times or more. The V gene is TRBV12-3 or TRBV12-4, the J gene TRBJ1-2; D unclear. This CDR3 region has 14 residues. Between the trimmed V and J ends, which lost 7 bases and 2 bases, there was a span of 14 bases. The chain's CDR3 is CASTLRGGNYGYTF. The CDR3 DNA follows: TGTGCCAGCACGTTACGAGGCGGAAACTATGGCTACACCTTC.

The CDR3, as DNA: TGTGCCAGCTCACAACAGGGTTTCTACGAGCAGTACTTC. Encoded protein: CASSQQGFYEQYF. The genes are TRBV18 and TRBJ2-7, with TRBD1 as a possible D gene (6 bases). With 4 bases removed from V and 3 bases from J, the gap between germline ends came to 10 bases. CDR1 is KGHSH, CDR2 LQKENI, per germline. The length of the CDR3 is 13 residues. The whole variable domain, filled in from reference TRBV18 and TRBJ2-7, reads NAGVMQNPRHLVRRRGQEARLRCSPMKGHSHVYWYRQLPEEGLKFMVYLQKENIIDESGMPKERFSAEFPKEGPSILRIQQVVRGDSAAYFCASSQQGFYEQYFGPGTRLTVT.